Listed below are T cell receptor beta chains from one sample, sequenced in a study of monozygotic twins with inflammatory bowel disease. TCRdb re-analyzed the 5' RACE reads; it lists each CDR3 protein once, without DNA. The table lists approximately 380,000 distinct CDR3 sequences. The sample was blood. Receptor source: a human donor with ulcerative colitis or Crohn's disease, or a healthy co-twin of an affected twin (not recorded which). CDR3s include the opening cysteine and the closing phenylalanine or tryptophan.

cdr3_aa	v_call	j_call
CASSLRDPQETQYF	TRBV27	TRBJ2-5
CASSQEPGGLTNTEAFF	TRBV3-1	TRBJ1-1
CASSSEVSSSGSPLHF	TRBV7-6	TRBJ1-6
CASGSSAPTRYYGYTF	TRBV2	TRBJ1-2
CASSLTQTGANVLTF	TRBV7-3	TRBJ2-6
CASSLQPGLAGPPGVEQYF	TRBV6-2/TRBV6-3	TRBJ2-7
CASSPLQGSNQPQHF	TRBV11-2	TRBJ1-5
CATSVTEDSPLHF	TRBV18	TRBJ1-6
CASRQGPGGYNTGELFF	TRBV6-1	TRBJ2-2
CASSLQGQGGNEQFF	TRBV7-3	TRBJ2-1
CASSLDGRKTQETQYF	TRBV5-1	TRBJ2-5
CALARGGTGLIVETQYF	TRBV6-1	TRBJ2-5
CASSLRQGQGNTEAFF	TRBV12-3/TRBV12-4	TRBJ1-1
CASSQEYGSKVSGYTF	TRBV4-3	TRBJ1-2
CASSSTWGTDTQYF	TRBV7-2	TRBJ2-3
CASSQEGWTLHTDTQYF	TRBV3-1	TRBJ2-3
CASSLGMDTQYF	TRBV5-1	TRBJ2-3
CASSPNERIYTF	TRBV7-2	TRBJ1-2
CATSGTSGGVVEQFF	TRBV24-1	TRBJ2-1
CASSHDRNAFEQYF	TRBV7-9	TRBJ2-7
CASSLTDRGKTEAFF	TRBV7-8	TRBJ1-1
CASSPPRGGYETQYF	TRBV4-1	TRBJ2-5
CASSVGTGYSYNEQFF	TRBV9	TRBJ2-1
CASSLMGSSSTDTQYF	TRBV5-1	TRBJ2-3
CASSIGQGRGRSYNSPLHF	TRBV27	TRBJ1-6
CASSRTAVDPEGETQYF	TRBV12-3/TRBV12-4	TRBJ2-5
CASSLGGTGSWNTEAFF	TRBV5-1	TRBJ1-1
CASTPGVDTQYF	TRBV2	TRBJ2-3